This T cell receptor (beta chain) was found in a study of cytomegalovirus exposure and HLA in healthy donors. About the research overall: Across roughly 400 genotyped donors, approximately 81% landed in the Caucasian-associated ancestry cluster.

On this clone: The antigen is undetermined.

This PCR relied on a set of 60 Vbeta primers and 13 Jbeta primers. Some clones are missing from TCRdb's copy, which holds only in-frame ones; the method was immunoSEQ multiplex PCR. Here the sample spans 150,000 or so clones, 60% to 85% being singletons. The CDR3 has 14 residues. The V end lost 0 bases, the J end lost 3 bases, and 10 bases lay between the germline ends. Per the germline V gene, CDR1 is SGHRS and CDR2 is YFSETQ. Findings of the study overall: In a later analysis, an Asian-associated ancestry cluster reportedly showed fewer N-insertions than the 666-donor mean.

This chain connects TRBV5-1 to TRBJ2-7, with a weak D call TRBD1 (6 bases). The receptor was isolated from a woman in her 30s in good health and CMV-seronegative. Source material: PBMCs. CDR3 bases: TGCGCCAGCAGCTTGGAACAGGGAGTCTACGAGCAGTACTTC. This sequence encodes CASSLEQGVYEQYF.